Listed below are T cell receptor beta chains from one sample, sequenced in a study of shared clonotypes between healthy human individuals. Clones were read by immunoSEQ multiplex PCR, and TCRdb kept only the in-frame ones, dropping some. The repertoire holds over 2 million clones, with 95% as singletons. Sequencing input: naive CD4+ T cells sorted from blood. These receptors were taken from a man between 18 and 35 years old in good health. CDR3s include the opening cysteine and the closing phenylalanine or tryptophan. Each record gives: V gene, J gene, D gene, clone size, CDR3 protein, CDR3 DNA. The D gene is left open where the match is weak. Part of the rows lack a size; the others show once, few, many or a class for expanded clones.

V: TRBV7-9
J: TRBJ2-3
D: TRBD1
size: NA
CDR3: CASSQNRGKSTDTQYF
DNA: TGTGCCAGCAGTCAAAACAGGGGAAAGAGCACAGATACGCAGTATTTT

V: TRBV10-3
J: TRBJ2-3
D: TRBD2
size: NA
CDR3: CAISGSDVEAPGLDLIITDTQYF
DNA: TGTGCCATCAGTGGGAGTGATGTTGAAGCTCCGGGACTAGACCTTATAATCACAGATACGCAGTATTTT

V: TRBV11-2
J: TRBJ1-2
D: TRBD1
size: NA
CDR3: CASSLDRTGGHGYTF
DNA: TGTGCCAGCAGCTTAGATCGGACAGGGGGGCATGGCTACACCTTC

V: TRBV14
J: TRBJ2-3
D: NA
size: NA
CDR3: CASSRTSPDTQYF
DNA: TGTGCCAGCAGCCGCACTAGCCCAGATACGCAGTATTTT

V: TRBV18
J: TRBJ2-7
D: TRBD2
size: NA
CDR3: CASSPLPGLAGAYEQYF
DNA: TGTGCCAGCTCACCTTTACCGGGACTAGCGGGAGCTTACGAGCAGTACTTC

V: TRBV29-1
J: TRBJ2-3
D: NA
size: NA
CDR3: CSVVAGGTDTQYF
DNA: TGCAGCGTTGTGGCAGGGGGCACAGATACGCAGTATTTT

V: TRBV2
J: TRBJ2-1
D: NA
size: NA
CDR3: CASSGLGDNEQFF
DNA: TGTGCCAGCAGTGGACTAGGCGACAATGAGCAGTTCTTC

V: TRBV2
J: TRBJ2-7
D: TRBD1
size: NA
CDR3: CASRGDRNPSYEQYF
DNA: TGTGCCAGCAGGGGGGACAGGAACCCCTCCTACGAGCAGTACTTC

V: TRBV19
J: TRBJ2-7
D: NA
size: NA
CDR3: CASSKAGSSYEQYF
DNA: TGTGCCAGTAGCAAGGCAGGGAGCTCCTACGAGCAGTACTTC

V: TRBV10-3
J: TRBJ2-7
D: TRBD1
size: NA
CDR3: CATGQGEQYF
DNA: TGTGCCACCGGACAGGGCGAGCAGTACTTC

V: TRBV9
J: TRBJ2-3
D: NA
size: NA
CDR3: CASSARGAMGTDTQYF
DNA: TGTGCCAGCAGCGCACGGGGTGCCATGGGCACAGATACGCAGTATTTT

V: TRBV7-9
J: TRBJ1-2
D: NA
size: NA
CDR3: CASSLPLATETGYGYTF
DNA: TGTGCCAGCAGCTTACCTCTTGCCACCGAGACAGGCTATGGCTACACCTTC

V: TRBV28
J: TRBJ1-6
D: TRBD1
size: NA
CDR3: CASSFRGTGGLSSPLHF
DNA: TGTGCCAGCAGTTTTAGAGGGACAGGGGGCTTGAGTTCACCCCTCCACTTT

V: TRBV18
J: TRBJ1-2
D: NA
size: NA
CDR3: CASSPSGLGYGYTF
DNA: TGTGCCAGCTCACCATCGGGGCTGGGCTATGGCTACACCTTC

V: TRBV6-6
J: TRBJ1-5
D: NA
size: NA
CDR3: CASSYSWEPQHF
DNA: TGTGCCAGCAGTTACTCGTGGGAGCCCCAGCATTTT

V: TRBV5-1
J: TRBJ2-6
D: NA
size: NA
CDR3: CASSPGATGANVLTF
DNA: TGCGCCAGCAGCCCAGGTGCGACCGGGGCCAACGTCCTGACTTTC

V: TRBV7-6
J: TRBJ1-1
D: NA
size: few
CDR3: CASSLGQNTEAFF
DNA: TGTGCCAGCAGCTTAGGACAGAACACTGAAGCTTTCTTT

V: TRBV18
J: TRBJ2-5
D: TRBD2
size: NA
CDR3: CASSPRLAGGRSETQYF
DNA: TGTGCCAGCTCACCTCGGCTAGCGGGGGGCCGCTCGGAGACCCAGTACTTC

V: TRBV13
J: TRBJ2-5
D: TRBD2
size: once
CDR3: CASSLGSSGRIETQYF
DNA: TGTGCCAGCAGCTTAGGTTCTAGCGGGAGGATTGAGACCCAGTACTTC

V: TRBV5-1
J: TRBJ2-7
D: NA
size: once
CDR3: CASSSGRGWDYEQYF
DNA: TGCGCCAGCAGCTCCGGTCGTGGGTGGGACTACGAGCAGTACTTC

V: TRBV2
J: TRBJ2-7
D: TRBD2
size: NA
CDR3: CASRLTSGSYEQYF
DNA: TGTGCCAGCAGATTGACTAGCGGGAGCTACGAGCAGTACTTC

V: TRBV5-1
J: TRBJ1-1
D: TRBD1
size: once
CDR3: CASSVETGRNTEAFF
DNA: TGCGCCAGCAGCGTTGAGACAGGGCGGAACACTGAAGCTTTCTTT

V: TRBV28
J: TRBJ2-7
D: NA
size: NA
CDR3: CASSLVGIMTYEQYF
DNA: TGTGCCAGCAGTTTAGTGGGTATAATGACGTACGAGCAGTACTTC

V: TRBV10-1
J: TRBJ2-1
D: TRBD1
size: few
CDR3: CASSPHTDRGQFF
DNA: TGCGCCAGCAGTCCCCACACGGACAGGGGCCAGTTCTTC

V: TRBV30
J: TRBJ2-7
D: TRBD1
size: once
CDR3: CAWGKGQGVPEQYF
DNA: TGTGCCTGGGGAAAGGGACAGGGGGTACCCGAGCAGTACTTC

V: TRBV28
J: TRBJ1-1
D: NA
size: NA
CDR3: CASSETGFEAFF
DNA: TGTGCCAGCAGTGAGACAGGATTTGAAGCTTTCTTT

V: TRBV18
J: TRBJ1-5
D: NA
size: NA
CDR3: CASSPAGGNQPQHF
DNA: TGTGCCAGCTCCCCGGCTGGGGGCAATCAGCCCCAGCATTTT

V: TRBV20-1
J: TRBJ2-3
D: NA
size: NA
CDR3: CSAGGSDTQYF
DNA: TGCAGTGCTGGGGGGTCAGATACGCAGTATTTT

V: TRBV30
J: TRBJ2-7
D: NA
size: once
CDR3: CAWSGSYEQYF
DNA: TGTGCCTGGAGCGGTTCCTACGAGCAGTACTTC

V: TRBV11-2
J: TRBJ1-3
D: NA
size: NA
CDR3: CASSPGTPKVDTIYF
DNA: TGTGCCAGCAGCCCCGGGACACCGAAGGTGGACACCATATATTTT

V: TRBV2
J: TRBJ2-3
D: NA
size: NA
CDR3: CASSGNTDTQYF
DNA: TGTGCCAGCAGTGGAAACACAGATACGCAGTATTTT

V: TRBV29-1
J: TRBJ1-1
D: NA
size: NA
CDR3: CSVAYTGRERDTEAFF
DNA: TGCAGCGTTGCGTATACGGGACGGGAAAGGGACACTGAAGCTTTCTTT

V: TRBV14
J: TRBJ2-7
D: NA
size: few
CDR3: CASSQGWNEQYF
DNA: TGTGCCAGCAGCCAAGGGTGGAACGAGCAGTACTTC

V: TRBV5-1
J: TRBJ1-1
D: NA
size: NA
CDR3: CARGKGGLEAFF
DNA: TGCGCCAGAGGAAAGGGCGGTCTTGAAGCTTTCTTT

V: TRBV28
J: TRBJ1-5
D: NA
size: NA
CDR3: CVTGNQPQHF
DNA: TGTGTCACGGGCAATCAGCCCCAGCATTTT

V: TRBV7-8
J: TRBJ2-2
D: NA
size: NA
CDR3: CASSSSGPGELFF
DNA: TGTGCCAGCAGCTCGAGCGGGCCCGGGGAGCTGTTTTTT

V: TRBV6-5
J: TRBJ1-2
D: NA
size: NA
CDR3: CASSYQGRTGYTF
DNA: TGTGCCAGCAGTTACCAGGGGAGAACCGGCTACACCTTC

V: TRBV6-5
J: TRBJ2-7
D: NA
size: NA
CDR3: CASSYSTQGYEQYF
DNA: TGTGCCAGCAGTTACTCGACACAGGGCTACGAGCAGTACTTC

V: TRBV4-2
J: TRBJ1-4
D: NA
size: NA
CDR3: CASSHTDSNEKLFF
DNA: TGTGCCAGCAGCCACACAGATTCTAATGAAAAACTGTTTTTT

V: TRBV10-3
J: TRBJ1-3
D: TRBD1
size: NA
CDR3: CAISGTGVSGNTIYF
DNA: TGTGCCATCAGTGGCACAGGGGTCTCTGGAAACACCATATATTTT

V: TRBV6-1
J: TRBJ2-1
D: NA
size: NA
CDR3: CASSAQQDVNEQFF
DNA: TGTGCCAGCAGTGCTCAACAGGACGTCAATGAGCAGTTCTTC

V: TRBV5-1
J: TRBJ1-1
D: NA
size: NA
CDR3: CASSLVGGANTEAFF
DNA: TGCGCCAGCAGCTTGGTAGGGGGAGCGAACACTGAAGCTTTCTTT

V: TRBV9
J: TRBJ2-7
D: NA
size: once
CDR3: CASSVDSYEQYF
DNA: TGTGCCAGCAGCGTAGATTCCTACGAGCAGTACTTC

V: TRBV30
J: TRBJ2-3
D: NA
size: NA
CDR3: CAWNIGSSTDTQYF
DNA: TGTGCCTGGAATATTGGCTCTAGCACAGATACGCAGTATTTT

V: TRBV27
J: TRBJ2-7
D: NA
size: NA
CDR3: CASSLGGGNSYEQYF
DNA: TGTGCCAGCAGTTTAGGTGGCGGAAACTCCTACGAGCAGTACTTC

V: TRBV5-1
J: TRBJ2-1
D: NA
size: NA
CDR3: CASSSSYRDEQFF
DNA: TGCGCCAGCAGCTCCTCCTACCGGGATGAGCAGTTCTTC

V: TRBV7-2
J: TRBJ2-7
D: TRBD1
size: NA
CDR3: CASSLTGTALYEQYF
DNA: TGTGCCAGCAGCCTAACCGGGACAGCCCTCTACGAGCAGTACTTC

V: TRBV29-1
J: TRBJ2-5
D: NA
size: NA
CDR3: CSVNLNQETQYF
DNA: TGCAGCGTTAACCTGAACCAAGAGACCCAGTACTTC

V: TRBV5-6
J: TRBJ1-1
D: NA
size: NA
CDR3: CASSAQNMNTEAFF
DNA: TGTGCCAGCAGCGCACAGAACATGAACACTGAAGCTTTCTTT

V: TRBV18
J: TRBJ2-3
D: TRBD1
size: once
CDR3: CASSGGTGRHTQYF
DNA: TGTGCCAGCTCAGGAGGGACAGGGAGGCATACGCAGTATTTT

V: TRBV6-1
J: TRBJ1-3
D: NA
size: NA
CDR3: CASRGVGSGNTIYF
DNA: TGTGCCAGCAGGGGAGTGGGGTCTGGAAACACCATATATTTT

V: TRBV10-1
J: TRBJ2-2
D: NA
size: NA
CDR3: CASRPGEGNTGELFF
DNA: TGCGCCAGCAGACCGGGAGAGGGTAACACCGGGGAGCTGTTTTTT

V: TRBV5-1
J: TRBJ2-1
D: NA
size: NA
CDR3: CASSLGVSYNEQFF
DNA: TGCGCCAGCAGCTTGGGTGTGTCCTACAATGAGCAGTTCTTC

V: TRBV30
J: TRBJ2-3
D: NA
size: NA
CDR3: CARNSAPDTQYF
DNA: TGTGCCCGGAATTCGGCTCCGGATACGCAGTATTTT

V: TRBV11-2
J: TRBJ2-5
D: NA
size: NA
CDR3: CASSASRQETQYF
DNA: TGTGCCAGCAGCGCGAGTCGCCAAGAGACCCAGTACTTC

V: TRBV7-3
J: TRBJ2-2
D: NA
size: NA
CDR3: CASSFSTGELFF
DNA: TGTGCCAGCAGCTTTAGTACCGGGGAGCTGTTTTTT

V: TRBV7-3
J: TRBJ2-3
D: NA
size: NA
CDR3: CASSDRDGDTQYF
DNA: TGTGCCAGCAGCGACCGGGACGGAGATACGCAGTATTTT